This T cell receptor beta chain was captured in a study of T cells after yellow fever vaccination. One entry per CDR3 protein, called by TCRdb with MiXCR from the 5' RACE reads. The sample includes roughly 520,000 distinct CDR3 sequences, 21% seen only once; the top ten take about 17%. The ends were cut back, 0 bases at V and 3 bases at J, with 9 bases in the middle. CDR1 is SGDLS, CDR2 YYNGEE, per germline. The CDR3 extends over 14 amino acids. The sample holds a few counts of this clonotype. The chain recombines TRBV9 with TRBJ1-2; D gene unclear. This clonotype was obtained from a man younger than 35 who received the YFV17D yellow fever vaccine. Sequencing was performed on PBMCs, taken 21 days after the first yellow fever vaccination. Written as DNA, the CDR3 is TGTGCCAGCAGCGTAGCCGGCGGGTACTATGGCTACACCTTC. It translates to CASSVAGGYYGYTF.